The 7 T cell receptor beta chains below all came from one sample that was sequenced in a study of tumor-infiltrating lymphocytes in primary liver carcinoma. RNA and DNA were co-extracted from about 19-30 mg of unsorted bulk tissue. The researchers produced TCR beta cDNA from about 510 ng total RNA with a constant-region primer. Three nested multiplex PCR rounds, a slightly modified ARM-PCR method, built the TCR beta libraries. The first two PCR rounds used TRBV1-TRBV30 forward primers with a C-beta reverse primer, about 10 cycles each. One entry per CDR3 protein results from TCRdb running MiXCR on the multiplex PCR reads. Among about 120,000 distinct CDR3 sequences listed, around two thirds were seen once. The specimen sequenced was liver tumor tissue from sampling region 1. Noted subset: tumor region T1, superior pole. The source is a woman aged 55-69 years with primary liver carcinoma and hepatitis B virus infection.

A note on this clonotype: The final CDR3 position lacks the conserved phenylalanine or tryptophan, pointing to a likely read error. J is TRBJ2-3 and V is TRBV5-4; D gene unclear. From germline, CDR1 is SGHNT and CDR2 YYREEE (reference sequence). This CDR3 region has 13 residues. CDR3 residues: CASSTPAVDTQYL. Here the CDR3 DNA reads TGTGCAAGCAGCACCCCGGCCGTCGATACGCAGTATCTT.

In its sample, this clonotype was seen many times. The chain links TRBV12-3 or TRBV12-4 to TRBJ1-1; 8 nucleotides line up with TRBD1. The CDR3 has 15 amino acids. Trimming cost V 5 bases and J 4 bases; bases outside gene matches: 9. As DNA, the CDR3 is TGTGCCAGCAGTCGTAGGACAGGGAGAGTCACTGAAGCTTTCTTT. It is translated as CASSRRTGRVTEAFF.

In regard to this clonotype: At one boundary the junction diverges from the germline segment, which might be a read error. The chain joins TRBV11-2 to TRBJ2-6; D is unclear. Germline lookup yields CDR1 SGHAT and CDR2 FQNNGV. The CDR3 sequence is 15 residues long. As DNA, the CDR3 is TGTGCCAGCAGTCTACATGCCTCTGGGGTCAACGTCCTGACTTTC. Translation: CASSLHASGVNVLTF.

The chain employs TRBV11-2 and TRBJ1-1, with a weak D call TRBD1 (5 bases). The CDR3 totals 15 residues. The ends were cut back, 7 bases at V and 5 bases at J, with 20 bases in the middle. Germline loops: CDR1 SGHAT, CDR2 FQNNGV. In DNA, the CDR3 is TGTGCCAGCATCCTGGCCGTCGGGGGTATGACTGAAGCTTTCTTT. Protein: CASILAVGGMTEAFF.

As for this clonotype: Sequence at one end of the junction differs from germline and may be a read error. This sequence joins TRBV12-3 or TRBV12-4 and TRBJ2-2; TRBD1 matches at 8 bases. This CDR3 region has 15 residues. The CDR3 DNA is TGTGCCACCAGGCACCGGGACAGGAACACCGGGGAGCTATTTTTT. This sequence encodes CATRHRDRNTGELFF.

On this clonotype: The junction differs from germline at one of its ends, possibly a read error. The chain couples TRBV11-2 to TRBJ2-3; 7 positions agree with TRBD2. Looked up from germline, CDR1 is SGHAT and CDR2 is FQNNGV. The CDR3 has 14 residues. The CDR3 DNA follows: TGTACCAGCAGCTCCCACCGGGAGGCAGATACGCAGTATTTT. Translation: CTSSSHREADTQYF.

Of note for this clonotype: Because it lacks the conserved phenylalanine or tryptophan at the end, this CDR3 is likely a read error. The chain is built from TRBV29-1 and TRBJ2-7, with D maybe TRBD1 (6 bases). The CDR3 runs to 14 residues. Germline loops: CDR1 SQVTM, CDR2 ANQGSEA. V shed 4 bases and J shed 2 bases, with 15 bases lying between them. CDR3 in amino acids: CSVGGLTAPYEQYL. The CDR3 region has the DNA TGCAGCGTTGGGGGGCTAACAGCCCCCTACGAGCAGTACCTC.